In this sample, the clone carrying this TCR beta chain turned up a few times. Its target is not known. Of the isolated RNA, all was reverse transcribed, and so the sequenced material was expressed TCRB transcripts. Naive, central memory and regulatory T cell samples produced a mean of approximately 4 million reads. Data came from immunoSEQ multiplex PCR; TCRdb stores just in-frame clones and leaves some out. The sample holds roughly 160,000 clones, approximately 8.1% seen once. The single heparinised draw taken from each donor contained around 110 mL of blood on average. Germline V CDR1 and CDR2: SGDLS, YYNGEE. The CDR3 loop spans 15 amino acids. With V trimmed by 0 bases and J by 8 bases, 8 bases remained unmatched. The sample belongs to a study of beta chain features in type 1 diabetes. Overall study context: Similarity in age, gender and cell yields was seen between patients and healthy donors.

General study findings and limits: Lower insertion and higher deletion counts appeared at VDJ junctions in type 1 diabetes patients. TCRB CDR3s from Type 1 diabetes patients were moderately but significantly shorter in all four CD4+ subsets.

The J gene is TRBJ2-1, the V gene TRBV9, with TRBD1 identical over 7 bases. The TCR sequence derives from a man aged 18 to 29 with type 1 diabetes. Source material: central memory CD4+ T cells from blood. The DNA of the CDR3 is TGTGCCAGCAGCGTAGCCCCGAGGGGGCACGATGAGCAGTTCTTC. It specifies CASSVAPRGHDEQFF.